Listed below are T cell receptor beta chains from one sample, sequenced in a study of T cell responses to AZD1222 COVID-19 vaccine. Sequencing was performed with immunoSEQ multiplex PCR; in TCRdb, only in-frame clones are kept and a portion is missing. The table lists around 120,000 clones, 80% to 90% of them singletons. Sample: peripheral blood, taken on day 0 of AZD1222 vaccination. The receptors originated from an adult in good health. Both conserved end residues are part of each CDR3. A D gene is named only where the DNA matches it firmly. Not every row has a clone size; where given, it reads once, few, many or a size class.

d_gene: TRBD2
v_gene: TRBV7-9
j_gene: TRBJ2-3
abundance: -
CDR3aa: CASSSGTSGDTQYF
CDR3nt: TGTGCCAGCAGCTCGGGGACTAGCGGGGATACGCAGTATTTT

d_gene: TRBD1
v_gene: TRBV11-2
j_gene: TRBJ1-4
abundance: -
CDR3aa: CASSPTGVPNEKLFF
CDR3nt: TGTGCCAGCAGCCCAACAGGGGTCCCTAATGAAAAACTGTTTTTT

d_gene: TRBD1
v_gene: TRBV28
j_gene: TRBJ1-5
abundance: -
CDR3aa: CASSLTGYSNQPQHF
CDR3nt: TGTGCCAGCAGTTTGACAGGGTATAGCAATCAGCCCCAGCATTTT

d_gene: -
v_gene: TRBV28
j_gene: TRBJ1-5
abundance: -
CDR3aa: CASTMRGSYSNQPQHF
CDR3nt: TGTGCCAGCACCATGAGGGGCAGTTATAGCAATCAGCCCCAGCATTTT

d_gene: -
v_gene: TRBV6-5
j_gene: TRBJ2-1
abundance: -
CDR3aa: CASSSQGATRVYGQFF
CDR3nt: TGTGCCAGCAGTTCCCAAGGGGCGACTAGAGTTTATGGGCAGTTCTTC

d_gene: -
v_gene: TRBV6-5
j_gene: TRBJ1-1
abundance: -
CDR3aa: CASSTRYSEAFF
CDR3nt: TGTGCCAGCAGTACCAGATACAGTGAAGCTTTCTTT

d_gene: -
v_gene: TRBV6-2/TRBV6-3
j_gene: TRBJ2-7
abundance: -
CDR3aa: CASSFPLPRGSAPSYEQYF
CDR3nt: TGTGCCAGCAGTTTCCCCCTTCCCCGGGGGTCTGCCCCCTCCTACGAGCAGTACTTC

d_gene: -
v_gene: TRBV7-6
j_gene: TRBJ2-3
abundance: -
CDR3aa: CASSLDVTPDTQYF
CDR3nt: TGTGCCAGCAGCTTAGACGTTACCCCAGATACGCAGTATTTT

d_gene: -
v_gene: TRBV5-1
j_gene: TRBJ2-2
abundance: -
CDR3aa: CASSLGASPTGELFF
CDR3nt: TGCGCCAGCAGCTTGGGCGCATCCCCCACCGGGGAGCTGTTTTTT

d_gene: -
v_gene: TRBV28
j_gene: TRBJ2-3
abundance: -
CDR3aa: CASSSPGLQGDTQYF
CDR3nt: TGTGCCAGCAGTTCCCCGGGACTGCAGGGAGATACGCAGTATTTT

d_gene: -
v_gene: TRBV12-3/TRBV12-4
j_gene: TRBJ1-2
abundance: -
CDR3aa: CASRASGVNGYTF
CDR3nt: TGTGCCAGCAGGGCATCGGGGGTCAATGGCTACACCTTC

d_gene: -
v_gene: TRBV2
j_gene: TRBJ1-2
abundance: -
CDR3aa: CASSDQTAYGYTF
CDR3nt: TGTGCCAGCAGTGACCAGACCGCCTATGGCTACACCTTC

d_gene: -
v_gene: TRBV5-4
j_gene: TRBJ1-1
abundance: -
CDR3aa: CASSLGEAGTEAFF
CDR3nt: TGTGCCAGCAGCCTGGGGGAGGCGGGCACTGAAGCTTTCTTT

d_gene: -
v_gene: TRBV7-9
j_gene: TRBJ1-6
abundance: -
CDR3aa: CASSLGTDNSPLHF
CDR3nt: TGTGCCAGCAGCTTAGGGACGGACAATTCACCCCTCCACTTT

d_gene: -
v_gene: TRBV28
j_gene: TRBJ1-5
abundance: -
CDR3aa: CASTPWTVNQPQHF
CDR3nt: TGTGCCAGCACTCCGTGGACAGTCAATCAGCCCCAGCATTTT

d_gene: -
v_gene: TRBV7-9
j_gene: TRBJ2-7
abundance: -
CDR3aa: CASSRIDNLLFEQYF
CDR3nt: TGTGCCAGCAGTCGCATTGACAATCTCCTGTTCGAGCAGTACTTC

d_gene: -
v_gene: TRBV3-1/TRBV3-2
j_gene: TRBJ1-6
abundance: -
CDR3aa: CASSQGPGGLTNSPLHF
CDR3nt: TGTGCCAGCAGCCAAGGTCCGGGGGGGCTTACTAATTCACCCCTCCACTTT

d_gene: -
v_gene: TRBV25-1
j_gene: TRBJ2-3
abundance: -
CDR3aa: CASSINEGTQYF
CDR3nt: TGTGCCAGCAGTATCAACGAGGGTACGCAGTATTTT

d_gene: TRBD1
v_gene: TRBV29-1
j_gene: TRBJ2-7
abundance: -
CDR3aa: CSGGQGTYEQYF
CDR3nt: TGCAGCGGAGGACAGGGAACCTACGAGCAGTACTTC

d_gene: -
v_gene: TRBV12-1
j_gene: TRBJ2-2
abundance: -
CDR3aa: CASSFGYTGELFF
CDR3nt: TGTGCCAGCAGCTTTGGGTACACCGGGGAGCTGTTTTTT

d_gene: -
v_gene: TRBV5-8
j_gene: TRBJ2-6
abundance: once
CDR3aa: CASSNGDFSGANVLTF
CDR3nt: TGTGCCAGCAGCAACGGCGACTTCTCTGGGGCCAACGTCCTGACTTTC

d_gene: -
v_gene: TRBV5-4
j_gene: TRBJ1-1
abundance: -
CDR3aa: CASSLGVIGQTPNTEAFF
CDR3nt: TGTGCCAGCAGCTTGGGAGTGATCGGGCAGACCCCGAACACTGAAGCTTTCTTT

d_gene: TRBD1
v_gene: TRBV7-8
j_gene: TRBJ2-5
abundance: -
CDR3aa: CASSMTGGSETQYF
CDR3nt: TGTGCCAGCAGCATGACAGGGGGATCAGAGACCCAGTACTTC

d_gene: TRBD1
v_gene: TRBV6-5
j_gene: TRBJ1-2
abundance: -
CDR3aa: CASSSGGAEGYTF
CDR3nt: TGTGCCAGCAGTTCAGGGGGCGCGGAAGGCTACACCTTC

d_gene: TRBD2
v_gene: TRBV7-3
j_gene: TRBJ2-1
abundance: -
CDR3aa: CASSLAGAVYNEQFF
CDR3nt: TGTGCCAGCAGTCTAGCGGGAGCTGTCTACAATGAGCAGTTCTTC

d_gene: -
v_gene: TRBV7-9
j_gene: TRBJ2-3
abundance: -
CDR3aa: CASRRLDSDTQYF
CDR3nt: TGTGCCAGCAGACGACTAGATTCAGATACGCAGTATTTT

d_gene: -
v_gene: TRBV5-1
j_gene: TRBJ1-3
abundance: -
CDR3aa: CASKGQGLSGNTIYF
CDR3nt: TGCGCCAGCAAGGGCCAGGGCCTCTCTGGAAACACCATATATTTT

d_gene: -
v_gene: TRBV29-1
j_gene: TRBJ1-1
abundance: -
CDR3aa: CSVAQIEAFF
CDR3nt: TGCAGCGTTGCACAAATTGAAGCTTTCTTT

d_gene: TRBD2
v_gene: TRBV28
j_gene: TRBJ2-5
abundance: -
CDR3aa: CASFSSGRSQETQYF
CDR3nt: TGTGCCAGCTTCTCTAGCGGGAGGTCCCAAGAGACCCAGTACTTC

d_gene: -
v_gene: TRBV6-1
j_gene: TRBJ1-6
abundance: -
CDR3aa: CASSEARTVGSPLHF
CDR3nt: TGTGCCAGCAGTGAAGCTCGGACAGTTGGTTCACCCCTCCACTTT

d_gene: TRBD1
v_gene: TRBV28
j_gene: TRBJ2-5
abundance: -
CDR3aa: CASIERTGMKTQYF
CDR3nt: TGTGCCAGCATAGAACGGACAGGGATGAAGACCCAGTACTTC

d_gene: TRBD1
v_gene: TRBV3-1/TRBV3-2
j_gene: TRBJ2-7
abundance: -
CDR3aa: CASSPVGGSTYEQYF
CDR3nt: TGTGCCAGCAGCCCGGTAGGGGGCAGTACATACGAGCAGTACTTC